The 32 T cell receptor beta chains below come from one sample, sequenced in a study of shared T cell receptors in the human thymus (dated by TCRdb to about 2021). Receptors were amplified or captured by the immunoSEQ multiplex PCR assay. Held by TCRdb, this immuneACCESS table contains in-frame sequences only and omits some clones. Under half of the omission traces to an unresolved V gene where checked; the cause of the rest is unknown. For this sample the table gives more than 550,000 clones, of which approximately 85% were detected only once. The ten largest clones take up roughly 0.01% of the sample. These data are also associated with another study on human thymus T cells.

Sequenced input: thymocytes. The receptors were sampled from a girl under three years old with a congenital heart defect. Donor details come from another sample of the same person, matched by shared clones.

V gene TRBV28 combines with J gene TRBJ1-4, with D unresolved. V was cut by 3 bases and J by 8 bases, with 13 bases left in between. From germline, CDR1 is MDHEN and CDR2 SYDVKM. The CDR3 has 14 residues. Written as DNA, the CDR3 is TGTGCCAGCAGTTTGCGGGTGGTGAAAGAAAAACTGTTTTTT. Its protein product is CASSLRVVKEKLFF.

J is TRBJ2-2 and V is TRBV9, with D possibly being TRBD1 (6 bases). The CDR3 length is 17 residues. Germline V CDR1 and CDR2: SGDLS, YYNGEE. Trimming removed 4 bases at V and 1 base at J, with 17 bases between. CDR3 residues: CASSSRKGDMNTGELFF. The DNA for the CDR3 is TGTGCCAGCAGCTCGAGGAAGGGGGATATGAACACCGGGGAGCTGTTTTTT.

DNA for the CDR3: TGTGCCAGCAGCTCCTTTGGGCCGGAGGCCCAGTACTTC. Its translation: CASSSFGPEAQYF. The chain combines TRBV7-2 with TRBJ2-5; possibly TRBD2 for D (5 bases). The V end was cut by 4 bases, the J end by 9 bases, with 15 bases between. Per the germline V gene, CDR1 is SGHTA and CDR2 is FQGNSA. The CDR3 sequence is 13 residues long.

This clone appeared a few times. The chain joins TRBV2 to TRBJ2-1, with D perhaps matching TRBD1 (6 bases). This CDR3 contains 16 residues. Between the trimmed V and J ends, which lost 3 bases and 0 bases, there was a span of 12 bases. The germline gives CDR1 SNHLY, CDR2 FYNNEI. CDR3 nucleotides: TGTGCCAGCAGTGAGGGAAGGGGGAGCTCCTACAATGAGCAGTTCTTC. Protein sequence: CASSEGRGSSYNEQFF.

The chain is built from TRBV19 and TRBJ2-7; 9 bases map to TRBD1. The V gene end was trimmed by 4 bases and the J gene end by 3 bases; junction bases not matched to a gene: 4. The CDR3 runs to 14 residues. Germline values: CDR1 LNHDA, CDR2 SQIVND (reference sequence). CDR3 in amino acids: CASSSPTGGYEQYF. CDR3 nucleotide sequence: TGTGCCAGTAGTAGCCCGACAGGGGGCTACGAGCAGTACTTC.

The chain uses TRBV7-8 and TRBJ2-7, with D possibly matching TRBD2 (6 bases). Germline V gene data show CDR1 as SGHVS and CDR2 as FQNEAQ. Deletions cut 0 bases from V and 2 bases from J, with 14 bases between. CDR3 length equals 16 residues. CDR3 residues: CASSLAYGTSAYEQYF. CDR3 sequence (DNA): TGTGCCAGCAGCTTAGCTTACGGGACTTCAGCCTACGAGCAGTACTTC.

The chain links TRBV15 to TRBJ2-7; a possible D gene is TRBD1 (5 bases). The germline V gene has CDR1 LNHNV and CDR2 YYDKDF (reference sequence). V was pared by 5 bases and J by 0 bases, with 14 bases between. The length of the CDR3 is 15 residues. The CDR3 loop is CATSPQWGLSYEQYF. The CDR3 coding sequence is TGTGCCACCAGCCCTCAATGGGGCCTCTCCTACGAGCAGTACTTC. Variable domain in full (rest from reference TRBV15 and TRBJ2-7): DAMVIQNPRYQVTQFGKPVTLSCSQTLNHNVMYWYQQKSSQAPKLLFHYYDKDFNNEADTPDNFQSRRPNTSFCFLDIRSPGLGDTAMYLCATSPQWGLSYEQYFGPGTRLTVT.

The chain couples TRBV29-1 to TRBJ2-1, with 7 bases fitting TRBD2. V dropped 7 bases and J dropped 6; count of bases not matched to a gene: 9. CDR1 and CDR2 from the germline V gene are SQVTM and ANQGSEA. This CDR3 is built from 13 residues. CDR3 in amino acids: CSAQGEGGNEQFF. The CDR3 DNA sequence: TGCAGCGCCCAAGGGGAGGGAGGCAATGAGCAGTTCTTC.

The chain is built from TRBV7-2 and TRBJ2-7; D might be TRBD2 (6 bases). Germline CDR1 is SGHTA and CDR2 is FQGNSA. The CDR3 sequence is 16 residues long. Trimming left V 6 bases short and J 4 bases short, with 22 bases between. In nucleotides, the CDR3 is TGTGCCAGCAGTCCACGCCTTTTGGGACTGATATACGAGCAGTACTTC. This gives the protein CASSPRLLGLIYEQYF.

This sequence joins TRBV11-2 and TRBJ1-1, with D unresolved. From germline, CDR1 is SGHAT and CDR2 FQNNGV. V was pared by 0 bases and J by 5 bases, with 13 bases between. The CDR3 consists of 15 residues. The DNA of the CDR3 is TGTGCCAGCAGCTTAGATCTAAGTGCGCAAACTGAAGCTTTCTTT. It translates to CASSLDLSAQTEAFF.

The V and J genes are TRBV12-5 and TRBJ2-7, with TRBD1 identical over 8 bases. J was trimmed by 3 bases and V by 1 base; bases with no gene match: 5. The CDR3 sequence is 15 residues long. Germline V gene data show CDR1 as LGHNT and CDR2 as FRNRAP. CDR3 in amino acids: CASGLEQGGVYEQYF. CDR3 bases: TGTGCTAGTGGTTTGGAACAGGGGGGTGTCTACGAGCAGTACTTC. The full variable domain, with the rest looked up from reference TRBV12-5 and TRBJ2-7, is DARVTQTPRHKVTEMGQEVTMRCQPILGHNTVFWYRQTMMQGLELLAYFRNRAPLDDSGMPKDRFSAEMPDATLATLKIQPSEPRDSAVYFCASGLEQGGVYEQYFGPGTRLTVT.

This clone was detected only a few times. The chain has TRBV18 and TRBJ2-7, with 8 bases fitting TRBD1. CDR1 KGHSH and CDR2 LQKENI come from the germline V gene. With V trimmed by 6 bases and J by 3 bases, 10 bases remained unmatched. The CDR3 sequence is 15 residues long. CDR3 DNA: TGTGCCAGCTCCCCTACCAGGGGGCAACTCTACGAGCAGTACTTC. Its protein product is CASSPTRGQLYEQYF.

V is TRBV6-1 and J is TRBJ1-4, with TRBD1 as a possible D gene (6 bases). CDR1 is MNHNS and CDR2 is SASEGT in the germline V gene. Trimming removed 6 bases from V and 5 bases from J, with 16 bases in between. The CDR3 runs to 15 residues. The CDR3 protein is CASSFPTGPNEKLFF. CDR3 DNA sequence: TGTGCCAGCAGCTTCCCGACAGGCCCGAATGAAAAACTGTTTTTT.

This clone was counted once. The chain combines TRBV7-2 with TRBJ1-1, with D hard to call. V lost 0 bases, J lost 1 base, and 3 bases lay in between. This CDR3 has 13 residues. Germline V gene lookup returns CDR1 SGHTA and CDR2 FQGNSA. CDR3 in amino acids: CASSLARNTEAFF. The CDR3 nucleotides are TGTGCCAGCAGCTTAGCCCGGAACACTGAAGCTTTCTTT.

The CDR3: CASSHILEPWYEQYF. The CDR3 DNA sequence: TGCGCCAGCAGTCACATACTAGAACCCTGGTACGAGCAGTACTTC. This chain links TRBV23-1 with TRBJ2-7; possible D gene TRBD2, 5 bases. TRBV23-1 has ORF status, its function being uncertain. Trimming removed 3 bases at V and 4 bases at J, with 16 bases between. This CDR3 is 15 amino acids long.

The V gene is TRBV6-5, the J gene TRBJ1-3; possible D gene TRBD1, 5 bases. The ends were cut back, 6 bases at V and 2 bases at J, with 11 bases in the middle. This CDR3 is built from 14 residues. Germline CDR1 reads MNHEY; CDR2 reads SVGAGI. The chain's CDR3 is CASRQVNPGNTIYF. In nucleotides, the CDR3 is TGTGCCAGCAGACAGGTTAACCCTGGAAACACCATATATTTT.

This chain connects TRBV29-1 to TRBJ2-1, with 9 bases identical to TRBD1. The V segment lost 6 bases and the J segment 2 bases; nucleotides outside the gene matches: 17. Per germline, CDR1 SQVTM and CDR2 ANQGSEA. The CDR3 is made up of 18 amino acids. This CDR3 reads CSVIPGQGYRATYNEQFF. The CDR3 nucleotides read TGCAGCGTAATTCCGGGACAGGGATACCGGGCGACCTACAATGAGCAGTTCTTC.

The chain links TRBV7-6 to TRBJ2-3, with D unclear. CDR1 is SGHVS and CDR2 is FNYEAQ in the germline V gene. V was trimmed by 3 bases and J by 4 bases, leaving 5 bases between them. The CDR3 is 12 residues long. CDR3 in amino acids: CASSLGPDTQYF. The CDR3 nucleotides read TGTGCCAGCAGCTTGGGCCCAGATACGCAGTATTTT.

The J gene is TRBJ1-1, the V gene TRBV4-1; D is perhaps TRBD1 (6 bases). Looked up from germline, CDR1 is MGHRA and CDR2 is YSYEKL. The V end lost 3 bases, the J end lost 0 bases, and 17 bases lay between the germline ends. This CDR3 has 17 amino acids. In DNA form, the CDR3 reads TGCGCCAGCAGCCAGCGCCCAGAAAGGGGGTTGAACACTGAAGCTTTCTTT. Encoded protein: CASSQRPERGLNTEAFF.

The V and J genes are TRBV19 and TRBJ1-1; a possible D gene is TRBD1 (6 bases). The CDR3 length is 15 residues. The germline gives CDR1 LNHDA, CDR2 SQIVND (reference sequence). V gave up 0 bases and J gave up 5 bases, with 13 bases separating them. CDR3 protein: CASSIDQGGETEAFF. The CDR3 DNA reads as TGTGCCAGTAGTATAGATCAAGGGGGAGAGACTGAAGCTTTCTTT.

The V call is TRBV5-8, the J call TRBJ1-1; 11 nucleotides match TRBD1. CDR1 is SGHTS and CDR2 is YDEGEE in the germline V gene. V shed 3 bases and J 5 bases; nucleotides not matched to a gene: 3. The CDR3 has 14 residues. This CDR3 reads CASSSGQGGTEAFF. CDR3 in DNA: TGTGCCAGCAGCTCGGGACAGGGGGGAACTGAAGCTTTCTTT.

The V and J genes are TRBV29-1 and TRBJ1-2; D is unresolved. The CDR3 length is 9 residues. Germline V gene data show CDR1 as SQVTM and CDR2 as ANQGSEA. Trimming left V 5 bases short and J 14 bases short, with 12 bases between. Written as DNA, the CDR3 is TGCAGCGTTTGGGAGACGGGAACCTTC. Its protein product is CSVWETGTF. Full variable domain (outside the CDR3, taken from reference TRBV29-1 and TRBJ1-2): SAVISQKPSRDICQRGTSLTIQCQVDSQVTMMFWYRQQPGQSLTLIATANQGSEATYESGFVIDKFPISRPNLTFSTLTVSNMSPEDSSIYLCSVWETGTFGSGTRLTVV.

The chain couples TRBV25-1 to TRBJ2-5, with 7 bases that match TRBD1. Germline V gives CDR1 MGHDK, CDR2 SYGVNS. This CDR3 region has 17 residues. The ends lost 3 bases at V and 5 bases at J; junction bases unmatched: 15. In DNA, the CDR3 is TGTGCCAGCAGTGAGGGAAGACAGGGTCTGAGCGATGAGACCCAGTACTTC. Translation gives CASSEGRQGLSDETQYF.

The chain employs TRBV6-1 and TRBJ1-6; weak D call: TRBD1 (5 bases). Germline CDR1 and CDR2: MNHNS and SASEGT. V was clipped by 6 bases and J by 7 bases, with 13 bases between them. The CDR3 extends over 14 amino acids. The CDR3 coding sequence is TGTGCCAGCAGGCTGCCAGGGCCGAATTCACCCCTCCACTTT. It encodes CASRLPGPNSPLHF.

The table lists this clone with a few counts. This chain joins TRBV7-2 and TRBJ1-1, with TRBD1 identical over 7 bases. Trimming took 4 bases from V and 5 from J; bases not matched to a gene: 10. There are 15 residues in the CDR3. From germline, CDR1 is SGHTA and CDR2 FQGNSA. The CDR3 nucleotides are TGTGCCAGCAGCTCGACTAACGGGACAGCAACTGAAGCTTTCTTT. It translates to CASSSTNGTATEAFF.

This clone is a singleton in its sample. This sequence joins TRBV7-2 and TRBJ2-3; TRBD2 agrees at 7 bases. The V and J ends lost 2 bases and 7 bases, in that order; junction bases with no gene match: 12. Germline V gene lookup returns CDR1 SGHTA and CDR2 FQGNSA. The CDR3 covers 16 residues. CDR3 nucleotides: TGTGCCAGCAGCTTATCCCCCGGACTAGGGGTAAATACGCAGTATTTT. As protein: CASSLSPGLGVNTQYF.

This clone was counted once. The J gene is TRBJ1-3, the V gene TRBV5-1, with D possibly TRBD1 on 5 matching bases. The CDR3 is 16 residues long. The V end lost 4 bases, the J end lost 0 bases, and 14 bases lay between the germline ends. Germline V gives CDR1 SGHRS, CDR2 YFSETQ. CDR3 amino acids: CASSIRGQASGNTIYF. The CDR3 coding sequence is TGCGCCAGCAGCATACGCGGACAAGCCTCTGGAAACACCATATATTTT. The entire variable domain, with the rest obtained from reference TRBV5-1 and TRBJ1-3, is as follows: KAGVTQTPRYLIKTRGQQVTLSCSPISGHRSVSWYQQTPGQGLQFLFEYFSETQRNKGNFPGRFSGRQFSNSRSEMNVSTLELGDSALYLCASSIRGQASGNTIYFGEGSWLTVV.

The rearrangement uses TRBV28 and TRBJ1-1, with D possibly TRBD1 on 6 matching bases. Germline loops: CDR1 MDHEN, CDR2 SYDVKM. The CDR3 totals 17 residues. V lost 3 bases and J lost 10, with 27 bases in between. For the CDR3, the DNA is TGTGCCAGCAGTTTGGAGTCACGGGGGGGCCACCCCCCGCGAGCTTTCTTT. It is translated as CASSLESRGGHPPRAFF.

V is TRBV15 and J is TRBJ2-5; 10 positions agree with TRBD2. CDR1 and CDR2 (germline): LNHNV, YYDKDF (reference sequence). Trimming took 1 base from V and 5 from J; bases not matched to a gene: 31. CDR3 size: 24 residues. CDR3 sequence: CATSRVPRNNSGGASSGSAETQYF. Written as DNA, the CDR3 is TGTGCCACCAGCAGAGTCCCCCGTAATAACAGCGGGGGGGCCTCATCCGGGAGTGCGGAGACCCAGTACTTC.

CDR3 bases: TGTGCCAGCAGTCCCCACGGGGACACCGGGGAGCTGTTTTTT. It codes for CASSPHGDTGELFF. The chain joins TRBV7-3 to TRBJ2-2, with D tentatively TRBD2 (5 bases). Germline V gene lookup returns CDR1 SGHTA and CDR2 FQGTGA. Trimming took off 6 bases at V and 3 bases at J, with 11 bases between the two ends. The CDR3 is 14 amino acids.

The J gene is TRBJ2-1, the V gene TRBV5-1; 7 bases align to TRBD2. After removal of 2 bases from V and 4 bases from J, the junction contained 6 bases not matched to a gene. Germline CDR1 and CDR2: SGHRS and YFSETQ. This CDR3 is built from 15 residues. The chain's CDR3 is CASSFWDYQYNEQFF. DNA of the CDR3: TGCGCCAGCAGCTTTTGGGACTATCAGTACAATGAGCAGTTCTTC.

The CDR3 bases are TGTGCCAGCAGCGTAAGGGGTCTGAATGGCTACACCTTC. Translated: CASSVRGLNGYTF. V and J are TRBV9 and TRBJ1-2; tentative D call: TRBD1 (5 bases). The V end was cut by 1 base, the J end by 6 bases, with 10 bases between. Germline V lookup: CDR1 SGDLS, CDR2 YYNGEE. CDR3 length equals 13 residues.